This T cell receptor beta chain was documented in a study of response to subunit inactivated influenza vaccine. The study's findings and limits: It was the authors' suggestion that each seasonal influenza vaccination recruits few new T cells.

Between the trimmed V and J ends, which lost 7 bases and 4 bases, there was a span of 17 bases. Germline V lookup: CDR1 SGHRS, CDR2 YFSETQ. This CDR3 contains 14 residues. This clonotype was found a few times. Its specificity is unknown. TCRdb independently ran MiXCR on the RT-PCR reads; one entry per CDR3 protein. The sample has hundreds of thousands of distinct CDR3 sequences, roughly 13% seen once. This chain connects TRBV5-1 to TRBJ1-1, with a possible D match to TRBD1 (5 bases). The TCR sequence derives from a man aged 50 to 60 who received an inactivated influenza vaccine. Here the sequenced sample was PBMCs from blood, taken roughly 45 days after vaccination. CDR3: CASRVTGGTTEAFF. DNA for the CDR3: TGCGCCAGCCGAGTCACCGGGGGAACCACTGAAGCTTTCTTT. Supplemented by reference TRBV5-1 and TRBJ1-1, the full variable domain reads KAGVTQTPRYLIKTRGQQVTLSCSPISGHRSVSWYQQTPGQGLQFLFEYFSETQRNKGNFPGRFSGRQFSNSRSEMNVSTLELGDSALYLCASRVTGGTTEAFFGQGTRLTVV.